This T cell receptor (beta chain) is drawn from a study of cytomegalovirus exposure and HLA in healthy donors. The PCR made use of 60 Vbeta and 13 Jbeta primers. The table came from immunoSEQ multiplex PCR; TCRdb's copy has only in-frame clones and leaves some out. The data contain about 120,000 clones, 80% to 90% of them singletons. Study findings and constraints: In a later analysis, common viral pathogens appeared linked to several of the most significant clusters. A likely sequencing artifact accounted for one observed cluster of highly shared sequence variants.

Details on this clone: Its antigen is not known.

This cohort consisted of healthy bone marrow donors. Input material: PBMCs. The sequence was collected from a man aged 35-49 years in good health and CMV-seronegative.

The CDR3 sequence: CASSRLASSTDTQYF. The CDR3 region has the DNA TGTGCCAGCAGCCGACTAGCGTCTAGCACAGATACGCAGTATTTT. The chain has TRBV7-3 and TRBJ2-3, with TRBD2 matching 8 bases. The V and J ends lost 5 bases and 0 bases, in that order; junction bases with no gene match: 4. The germline V gene has CDR1 SGHTA and CDR2 FQGTGA. The CDR3 runs to 15 residues.